Listed here are 20 T cell receptor beta chains from one sample, sequenced in a study of T cells in Graves' hyperthyroidism and ophthalmopathy. Regions amplified from RNA transcripts were the TCR beta CDR3 regions. With the HTBI primer set, the TCR CDR3 went through a first round of RT-PCR. TCRdb re-analysed the multiplex PCR reads in MiXCR, keeping a single row per CDR3 protein. This repertoire shows approximately 490,000 distinct CDR3 sequences, under 25% found once; its top ten account for less than 65%. Material for sequencing was blood. The receptors here all came from a woman in her seventies with Graves' ophthalmopathy.

The chain carries TRBV3-1 and TRBJ2-1; 15 nucleotides agree with TRBD2. The CDR3 is made up of 16 amino acids. V shed 0 bases, J shed 12 bases, and the junction held 6 bases outside the gene matches. Germline V gene data show CDR1 as LGHDT and CDR2 as YNNKEL (reference sequence). CDR3: CASSQEGLAGGGGQFF. The CDR3 DNA is TGTGCCAGCAGCCAAGAGGGACTAGCGGGAGGAGGGGGGCAGTTCTTC.

This clonotype was counted ten times or more. The chain recombines TRBV6-2 or TRBV6-3 with TRBJ2-1; perhaps TRBD1 as D (6 bases). The ends were cut back, 7 bases at V and 0 bases at J, with 16 bases in the middle. Germline V gives CDR1 MNHEY, CDR2 SVGEGT. This CDR3 is built from 16 residues. As DNA, the CDR3 is TGTGCCAGCAACAAACCGGGACATTCCTCCTACAATGAGCAGTTCTTC. Translating gives CASNKPGHSSYNEQFF.

The CDR3 region has the DNA TGTGCCAGCAAAAAGGGGGGGACGCACGGAAACACCATATATTTT. Its protein product is CASKKGGTHGNTIYF. This rearrangement joins TRBV28 to TRBJ1-3; D might be TRBD1 (6 bases). Trimming stripped 7 bases from V and 4 bases from J, with 17 bases between. Germline V gene lookup returns CDR1 MDHEN and CDR2 SYDVKM. This CDR3 spans 15 amino acids.

The chain combines TRBV11-2 with TRBJ1-3, with unresolved D. CDR1 is SGHAT, CDR2 FQNNGV, per germline. V lost 2 bases, J lost 7 bases, and 9 bases lay in between. CDR3 size: 13 residues. CDR3 loop: CASSLSSENTIYF. As DNA, the CDR3 is TGTGCCAGCAGCTTATCTTCGGAGAACACCATATATTTT.

In its sample, this clonotype was seen a few times. The gene calls are TRBV6-5 and TRBJ2-7; 7 bases line up with TRBD2. Germline V gene sequence: CDR1 MNHEY, CDR2 SVGAGI. With 2 bases clipped from V and 7 bases from J, the junction kept 8 bases outside the gene matches. This CDR3 has 14 amino acids. CDR3 bases: TGTGCCAGCAGTTACGTGACCGTCGGGGGGGAGCAGTACTTC. Translation gives CASSYVTVGGEQYF.

Concerning this clonotype itself: One end of the junction does not line up with germline, which may come from a read error. The CDR3 DNA reads TGTGCCAGCAGCCAAGATCTGAACGCCGGGGAGCTGTTTTTT. Its translation: CASSQDLNAGELFF. The chain combines TRBV11-3 with TRBJ2-2, with D unresolved. The germline V gene encodes CDR1 SGHNT and CDR2 YENEEA. There are 14 residues in the CDR3.

This clonotype showed up many times. The chain uses TRBV30 and TRBJ2-7; D is undetermined. V was clipped by 4 bases and J by 9 bases, with 13 bases between them. The CDR3 is made up of 11 amino acids. CDR1 is GTSNPN and CDR2 is SVGIG in the germline V gene (reference sequence). The CDR3 is CAWIDEFGQYF. The CDR3 DNA sequence: TGTGCCTGGATCGACGAATTCGGGCAGTACTTC.

This clonotype has at least ten counts. For the CDR3, the DNA is TGTGCCAGCAGTTCGGGACAGGCCCACACAGATACGCAGTATTTT. Translating gives CASSSGQAHTDTQYF. The chain recombines TRBV28 with TRBJ2-3; the match to TRBD1 covers 8 bases. CDR3 size: 15 residues. Germline trimming cut 4 bases from V and 2 bases from J; bases unmatched to any gene: 5. Germline values: CDR1 MDHEN, CDR2 SYDVKM.

The V gene is TRBV7-2, the J gene TRBJ2-2; 8 positions agree with TRBD2. Germline V CDR1 and CDR2: SGHTA, FQGNSA. This CDR3 has 15 amino acids. The ends lost 8 bases at V and 4 bases at J; junction bases unmatched: 9. The CDR3 reads CASGGSGSITGELFF. The CDR3 DNA follows: TGTGCCAGCGGGGGGAGCGGGAGCATCACCGGGGAGCTGTTTTTT.

The table lists this clonotype with a few counts. The CDR3 DNA is TGTGCCAGCAGTTTATTGGGGCAGCCGAACACTGAAGCTTTCTTT. This encodes CASSLLGQPNTEAFF. The rearrangement uses TRBV27 and TRBJ1-1; D might be TRBD1 (5 bases). The CDR3 runs 15 residues. The V end lost 1 base, the J end lost 1 base, and 10 bases lay between the germline ends. CDR1 and CDR2 from the germline V gene are MNHEY and SMNVEV (reference sequence).

The chain employs TRBV4-3 and TRBJ1-3; 9 bases match TRBD1. The CDR3 contains 14 residues. V trimming: 4 bases; J trimming: 2 bases; junction bases outside the gene matches: 0. Germline loops: CDR1 LGHNA, CDR2 YSLEER. CDR3 sequence: CASSRDRAGNTIYF. CDR3 nucleotide sequence: TGCGCCAGCAGCCGGGACAGGGCTGGAAACACCATATATTTT.

This clonotype has a count of ten or more. The chain links TRBV12-3 or TRBV12-4 to TRBJ1-1; tentatively, D is TRBD1 (6 bases). V gave up 4 bases and J gave up 3 bases, with 12 bases separating them. This CDR3 is built from 14 residues. The CDR3 loop is CASSSLEGDTEAFF. CDR3 coding DNA: TGTGCCAGCAGTTCCCTTGAGGGGGACACTGAAGCTTTCTTT.

V usage is TRBV6-1 and J usage is TRBJ1-4, with D tentatively TRBD1 (5 bases). Trimming stripped 0 bases from V and 8 bases from J, with 16 bases between. Germline V lookup: CDR1 MNHNS, CDR2 SASEGT. The CDR3 sequence is 16 residues long. This chain's CDR3 is CASSEALGDPWEKLFF. The CDR3 coding sequence is TGTGCCAGCAGTGAAGCGCTTGGGGACCCTTGGGAAAAACTGTTTTTT.

At least ten counts were recorded for this clonotype. The CDR3 reads CASSLDGEQFF. CDR3 sequence (DNA): TGTGCCAGCAGCTTAGACGGGGAGCAGTTCTTC. This chain joins TRBV11-2 and TRBJ2-1; D ambiguous. Germline CDR1 SGHAT, CDR2 FQNNGV. Trimming took off 0 bases at V and 10 bases at J, with 4 bases between the two ends. The CDR3 sequence is 11 residues long.

This clonotype was recorded many times. The CDR3 region is CASSHPSGVNTGELFF. The CDR3 region has the DNA TGTGCCAGCAGTCACCCTAGCGGGGTGAACACCGGGGAGCTGTTTTTT. The chain is built from TRBV27 and TRBJ2-2, with TRBD2 identical over 9 bases. Losses at the gene ends were 5 bases for V and 1 base for J; bases not matched to a gene: 5. The CDR3 consists of 16 residues. Germline values: CDR1 MNHEY, CDR2 SMNVEV (reference sequence).

In this sample, this clonotype turned up a few times. The chain combines TRBV3-1 with TRBJ1-2, with a tentative D call TRBD1 (5 bases). The V end lost 3 bases, the J end lost 4 bases, and 9 bases lay between the germline ends. The CDR3 runs to 13 residues. Germline V gives CDR1 LGHDT, CDR2 YNNKEL (reference sequence). The CDR3 nucleotides are TGTGCCAGCAGCCACCGGGACTCCTATGGCTACACCTTC. It codes for CASSHRDSYGYTF.

The genes are TRBV3-1 and TRBJ2-1; 9 positions match TRBD2. The CDR3 is 16 residues long. The V gene's germline CDR1 is LGHDT and CDR2 YNNKEL (reference sequence). V was pared by 4 bases and J by 4 bases, with 8 bases of the junction left unmatched. The CDR3 loop is CASSRAQGLAYNEQFF. DNA of the CDR3: TGTGCCAGCAGCCGTGCACAGGGACTAGCATACAATGAGCAGTTCTTC.

This clonotype came up many times. V gene TRBV12-3 or TRBV12-4 combines with J gene TRBJ1-1; D gene ambiguous. The CDR3 totals 15 residues. The V and J ends lost 7 bases and 0 bases respectively, with 15 bases between them. CDR3 region: CASTPDGTLNTEAFF. DNA of the CDR3: TGTGCCAGCACCCCGGACGGAACCTTGAACACTGAAGCTTTCTTT.

This clonotype was found a few times. V is TRBV12-5 and J is TRBJ1-1; no firm D call. Germline CDR1 and CDR2: LGHNT and FRNRAP. This CDR3 is built from 13 residues. V was clipped by 1 base and J by 3 bases, with 6 bases between them. The CDR3 DNA sequence: TGTGCTAGTGGTTTGGCCCGGGACACTGAAGCTTTCTTT. Translating gives CASGLARDTEAFF.

At least ten counts were recorded for this clonotype. The chain carries TRBV11-2 and TRBJ2-3; weak D call: TRBD1 (6 bases). The V and J ends lost 8 bases and 3 bases respectively, with 18 bases between them. The CDR3 extends over 15 amino acids. Germline V lookup: CDR1 SGHAT, CDR2 FQNNGV. CDR3 DNA sequence: TGTGCCAGCGCCAGGTCCCAGGGGCCTACAGATACGCAGTATTTT. Its protein is CASARSQGPTDTQYF.